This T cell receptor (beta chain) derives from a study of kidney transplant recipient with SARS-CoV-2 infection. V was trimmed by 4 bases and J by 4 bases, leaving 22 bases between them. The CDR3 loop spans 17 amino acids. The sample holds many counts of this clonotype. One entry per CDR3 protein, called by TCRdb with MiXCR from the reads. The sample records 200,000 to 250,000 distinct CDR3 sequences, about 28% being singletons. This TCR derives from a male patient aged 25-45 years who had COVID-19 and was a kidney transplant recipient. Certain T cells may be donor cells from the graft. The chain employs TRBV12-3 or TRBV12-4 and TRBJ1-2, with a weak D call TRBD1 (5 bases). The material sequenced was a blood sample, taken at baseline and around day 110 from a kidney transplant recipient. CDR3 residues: CASSWDFTAGKTYGYTF. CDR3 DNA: TGTGCCAGCAGTTGGGACTTCACAGCAGGAAAGACCTATGGCTACACCTTC.